Listed below are T cell receptor beta chains from one sample, sequenced in a study of cytomegalovirus exposure and HLA in healthy donors. The repertoire was sequenced with immunoSEQ multiplex PCR; TCRdb's copy has only in-frame clones and lacks some. The sample holds around 150,000 clones, more than 70% seen once. Sequenced: PBMCs. These receptors were collected from a man between 18 and 29 years old in good health and CMV-seropositive. Each CDR3 is given with its conserved first and last residue. The order of the fields is V gene, CDR3 length, D gene, clone size, J gene, CDR3 protein, CDR3 DNA. A D gene is named only where the DNA matches it firmly. Size is omitted from some rows. Given values are once, few, many or a class for expanded clones.

TRBV4-1,17,TRBD2,many,TRBJ2-1,CASSQVDLGLSYNEQFF,TGCGCCAGCAGCCAAGTCGACCTGGGACTAAGCTACAATGAGCAGTTCTTC
TRBV19,12,NA,NA,TRBJ2-3,CASSLASDTQYF,TGTGCCAGTAGTTTAGCTTCAGATACGCAGTATTTT
TRBV7-3,14,NA,NA,TRBJ2-1,CASSLEAWSNEQFF,TGTGCCAGCAGCTTAGAGGCGTGGAGTAATGAGCAGTTCTTC
TRBV28,16,TRBD2,few,TRBJ2-1,CASSSPTSGTYNEQFF,TGTGCCAGCAGTTCACCGACTAGCGGGACCTACAATGAGCAGTTCTTC
TRBV5-1,12,NA,few,TRBJ1-4,CASSDGQEKLFF,TGCGCCAGCAGCGACGGACAGGAAAAACTGTTTTTT
TRBV9,17,TRBD2,NA,TRBJ2-2,CASSVARTSGRNGELFF,TGTGCCAGCAGCGTAGCTAGGACTAGCGGGAGAAACGGGGAGCTGTTTTTT
TRBV7-2,16,TRBD2,NA,TRBJ2-3,CASSLGRLATTDTQYF,TGTGCCAGCAGCTTAGGAAGACTAGCAACCACAGATACGCAGTATTTT
TRBV18,15,NA,NA,TRBJ2-1,CASSPDKFSLREQFF,TGTGCCAGCTCACCGGACAAGTTCTCCCTTCGTGAGCAGTTCTTC
TRBV19,17,NA,NA,TRBJ1-5,CASSMARGGGSNQPQHF,TGTGCCAGTAGTATGGCCCGGGGGGGTGGGAGCAATCAGCCCCAGCATTTT
TRBV6-1,14,TRBD2,once,TRBJ2-1,CASVGRGLVNEQFF,TGTGCCAGCGTCGGTAGGGGACTAGTCAATGAGCAGTTCTTC
TRBV28,14,TRBD2,NA,TRBJ2-3,CASRPGGSTDTQYF,TGTGCCAGCAGGCCCGGGGGGAGCACAGATACGCAGTATTTT
TRBV7-3,16,NA,NA,TRBJ2-2,CASSASTGFLTGELFF,TGTGCCAGCAGCGCATCGACGGGGTTTTTGACCGGGGAGCTGTTTTTT
TRBV28,15,TRBD1,NA,TRBJ1-1,CATTSTKGAPGVAFF,TGTGCCACAACGAGCACCAAGGGGGCGCCAGGGGTGGCTTTCTTT
TRBV30,20,TRBD1,NA,TRBJ2-7,CAWSAKPGTGKVGAYEEQYF,TGTGCCTGGAGCGCCAAACCCGGGACAGGGAAAGTGGGTGCCTACGAGGAGCAGTACTTC
TRBV7-8,14,NA,NA,TRBJ2-7,CASSLRGGHYEQYF,TGTGCCAGCAGCTTAAGGGGCGGCCACTACGAGCAGTACTTC
TRBV18,15,NA,NA,TRBJ1-2,CASSPSRGENYGYTF,TGTGCCAGCTCACCTTCTAGGGGCGAAAACTATGGCTACACCTTC
TRBV9,18,TRBD2,NA,TRBJ2-7,CASSPNPPGLAETYEQYF,TGTGCCAGCAGCCCAAACCCCCCGGGACTAGCGGAGACCTACGAGCAGTACTTC
TRBV4-1,17,TRBD2,few,TRBJ2-2,CASSQEGLADQRRELFF,TGCGCCAGCAGCCAAGAAGGCCTAGCGGACCAGAGAAGGGAGCTGTTTTTT
TRBV30,19,TRBD1,NA,TRBJ2-6,CAWRPLGQGSVVGANVLTF,TGTGCCTGGAGGCCCTTAGGACAGGGTTCTGTTGTGGGGGCCAACGTCCTGACTTTC
TRBV27,13,NA,NA,TRBJ1-1,CASTDSRNTEAFF,TGTGCCAGCACAGACTCCAGGAACACTGAAGCTTTCTTT
TRBV7-2,15,TRBD1,NA,TRBJ2-1,CASSRQGVSYNEQFF,TGTGCCAGCAGCCGACAGGGGGTCTCCTACAATGAGCAGTTCTTC
TRBV27,15,NA,NA,TRBJ1-2,CASSLWGRAEDGYTF,TGTGCCAGCAGTTTATGGGGCAGGGCCGAAGATGGCTACACCTTC